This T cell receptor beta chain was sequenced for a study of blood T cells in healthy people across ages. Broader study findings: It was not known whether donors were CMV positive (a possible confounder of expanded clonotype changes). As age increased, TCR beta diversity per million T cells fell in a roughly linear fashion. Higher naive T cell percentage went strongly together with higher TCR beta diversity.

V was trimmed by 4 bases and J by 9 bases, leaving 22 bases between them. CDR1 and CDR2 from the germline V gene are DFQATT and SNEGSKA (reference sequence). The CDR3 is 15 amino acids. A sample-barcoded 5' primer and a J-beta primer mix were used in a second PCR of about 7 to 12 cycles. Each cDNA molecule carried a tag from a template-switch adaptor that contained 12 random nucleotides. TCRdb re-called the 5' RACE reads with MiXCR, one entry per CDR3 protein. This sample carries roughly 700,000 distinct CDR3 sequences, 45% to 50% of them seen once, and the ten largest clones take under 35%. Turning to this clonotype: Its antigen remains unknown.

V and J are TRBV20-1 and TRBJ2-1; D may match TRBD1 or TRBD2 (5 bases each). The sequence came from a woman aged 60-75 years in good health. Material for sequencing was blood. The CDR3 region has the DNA TGCAGTGCTATATGGAGCCGAGGGGCGATCTTTGAGCAGTTCTTC. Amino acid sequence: CSAIWSRGAIFEQFF.